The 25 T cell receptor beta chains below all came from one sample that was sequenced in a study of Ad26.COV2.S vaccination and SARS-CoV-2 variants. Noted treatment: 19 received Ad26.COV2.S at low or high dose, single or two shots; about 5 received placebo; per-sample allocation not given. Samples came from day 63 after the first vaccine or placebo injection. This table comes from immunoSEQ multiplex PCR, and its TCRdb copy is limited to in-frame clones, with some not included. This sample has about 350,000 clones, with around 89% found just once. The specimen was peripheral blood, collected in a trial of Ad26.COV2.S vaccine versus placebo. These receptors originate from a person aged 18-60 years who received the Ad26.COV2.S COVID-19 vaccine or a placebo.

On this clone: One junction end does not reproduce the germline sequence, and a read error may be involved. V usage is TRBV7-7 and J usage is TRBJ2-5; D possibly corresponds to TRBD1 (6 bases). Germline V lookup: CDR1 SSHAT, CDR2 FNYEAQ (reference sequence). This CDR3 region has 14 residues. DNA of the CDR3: TGTGCTAGCAGCTTAGCCGGACAGCAAGAGACCCAGTACTTC. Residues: CASSLAGQQETQYF.

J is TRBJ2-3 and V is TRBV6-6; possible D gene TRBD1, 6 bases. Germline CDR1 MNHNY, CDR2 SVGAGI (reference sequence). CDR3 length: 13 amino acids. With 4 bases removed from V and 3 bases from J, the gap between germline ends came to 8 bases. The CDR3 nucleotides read TGTGCCAGCAGTTGGACAGAGACAGATACGCAGTATTTT. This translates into CASSWTETDTQYF.

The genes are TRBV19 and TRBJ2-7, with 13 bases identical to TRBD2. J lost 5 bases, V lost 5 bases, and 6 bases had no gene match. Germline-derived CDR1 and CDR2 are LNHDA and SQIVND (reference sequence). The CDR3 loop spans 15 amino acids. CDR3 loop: CASSWRLAGGDEQYF. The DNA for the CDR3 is TGTGCCAGTAGTTGGAGACTAGCGGGAGGAGACGAGCAGTACTTC.

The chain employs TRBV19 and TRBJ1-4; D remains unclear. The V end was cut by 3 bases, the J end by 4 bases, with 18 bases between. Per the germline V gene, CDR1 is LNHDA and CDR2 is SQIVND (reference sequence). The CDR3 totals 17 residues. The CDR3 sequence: CASSISSHTLFNEKLFF. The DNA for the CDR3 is TGTGCCAGTAGTATCAGTTCCCACACCCTGTTTAATGAAAAACTGTTTTTT.

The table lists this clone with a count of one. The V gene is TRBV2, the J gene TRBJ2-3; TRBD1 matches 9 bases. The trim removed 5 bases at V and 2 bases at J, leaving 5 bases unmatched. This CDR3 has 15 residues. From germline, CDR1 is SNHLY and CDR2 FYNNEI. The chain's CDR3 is CASSYRGRDTDTQYF. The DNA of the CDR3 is TGTGCCAGCAGTTACAGGGGGCGGGACACAGATACGCAGTATTTT.

CDR3 loop: CSARGLGPQHF. In DNA form, the CDR3 reads TGCAGTGCTAGGGGCCTCGGGCCCCAGCATTTT. V is TRBV20-1 and J is TRBJ1-5; no clear D gene. Per germline, CDR1 DFQATT and CDR2 SNEGSKA (reference sequence). This CDR3 comprises 11 residues. V shed 3 bases and J shed 9 bases, with 9 bases lying between them.

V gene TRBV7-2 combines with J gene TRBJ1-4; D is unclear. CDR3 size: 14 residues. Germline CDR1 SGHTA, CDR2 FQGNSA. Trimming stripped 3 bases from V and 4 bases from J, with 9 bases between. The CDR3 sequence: CASSLGSFNEKLFF. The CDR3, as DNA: TGTGCCAGCAGCTTGGGATCATTTAATGAAAAACTGTTTTTT.

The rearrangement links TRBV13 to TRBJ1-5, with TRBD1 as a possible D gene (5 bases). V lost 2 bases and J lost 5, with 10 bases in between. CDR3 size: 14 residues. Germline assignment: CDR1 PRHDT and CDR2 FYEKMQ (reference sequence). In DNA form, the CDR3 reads TGTGCCAGCAGCTTAAGGGGACCCGATCAGCCCCAGCATTTT. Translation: CASSLRGPDQPQHF.

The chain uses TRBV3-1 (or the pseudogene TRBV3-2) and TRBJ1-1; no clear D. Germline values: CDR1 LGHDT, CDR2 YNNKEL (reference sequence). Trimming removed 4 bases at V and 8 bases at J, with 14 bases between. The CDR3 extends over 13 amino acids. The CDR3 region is CASSLSRTREAFF. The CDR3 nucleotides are TGTGCCAGCAGCCTCAGCCGTACAAGGGAAGCTTTCTTT.

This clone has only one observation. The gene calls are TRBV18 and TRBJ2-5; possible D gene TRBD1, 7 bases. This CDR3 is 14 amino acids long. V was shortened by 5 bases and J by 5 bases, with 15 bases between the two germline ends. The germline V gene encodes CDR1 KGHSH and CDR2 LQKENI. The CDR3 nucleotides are TGTGCCAGCTCAAAGGGCGGGACAGTGGAGACCCAGTACTTC. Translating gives CASSKGGTVETQYF.

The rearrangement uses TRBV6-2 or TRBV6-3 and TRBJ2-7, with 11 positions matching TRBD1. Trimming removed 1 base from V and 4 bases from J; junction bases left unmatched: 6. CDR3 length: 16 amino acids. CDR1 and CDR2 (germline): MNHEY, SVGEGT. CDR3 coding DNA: TGTGCCAGCAGTTACTTTGGACAGGGGGCGCAGTACGAGCAGTACTTC. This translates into CASSYFGQGAQYEQYF.

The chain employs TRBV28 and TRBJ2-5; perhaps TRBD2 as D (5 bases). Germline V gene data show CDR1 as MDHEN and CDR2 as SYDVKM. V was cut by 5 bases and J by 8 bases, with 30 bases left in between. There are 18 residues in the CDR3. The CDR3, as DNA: TGTGCCAGCAGTCACGCGACCGCCACGGCCCCGGGGAAACGAACCCAGTACTTC. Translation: CASSHATATAPGKRTQYF.

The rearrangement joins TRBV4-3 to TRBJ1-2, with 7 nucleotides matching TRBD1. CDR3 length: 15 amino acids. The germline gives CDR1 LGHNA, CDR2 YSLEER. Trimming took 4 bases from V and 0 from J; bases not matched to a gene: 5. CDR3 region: CASSPSTGTNYGYTF. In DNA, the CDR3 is TGCGCCAGCAGCCCCTCGACAGGGACTAACTATGGCTACACCTTC.

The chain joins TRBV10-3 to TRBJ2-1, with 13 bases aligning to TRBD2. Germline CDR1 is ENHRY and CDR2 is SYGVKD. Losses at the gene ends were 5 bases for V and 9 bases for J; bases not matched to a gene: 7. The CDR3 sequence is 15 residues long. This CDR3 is CAISYTSGGASEQFF. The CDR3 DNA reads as TGTGCCATCAGTTATACTAGCGGGGGGGCCAGTGAGCAGTTCTTC.

The chain's CDR3 is CASSQGFNTGELFF. DNA of the CDR3: TGTGCCAGCAGTCAGGGTTTTAACACCGGGGAGCTGTTTTTT. This chain connects TRBV5-6 to TRBJ2-2, with D perhaps TRBD1 (5 bases). The germline gives CDR1 SGHDT, CDR2 YYEEEE. The CDR3 is 14 residues long. V was trimmed by 5 bases and J by 2 bases, leaving 10 bases between them.

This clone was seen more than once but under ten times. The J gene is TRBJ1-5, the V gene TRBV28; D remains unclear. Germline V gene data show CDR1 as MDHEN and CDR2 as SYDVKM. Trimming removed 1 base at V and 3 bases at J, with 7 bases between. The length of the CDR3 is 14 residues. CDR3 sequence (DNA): TGTGCCAGCAGTTTATTGGCAGCCAATCAGCCCCAGCATTTT. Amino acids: CASSLLAANQPQHF. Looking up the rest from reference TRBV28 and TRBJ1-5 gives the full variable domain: DVKVTQSSRYLVKRTGEKVFLECVQDMDHENMFWYRQDPGLGLRLIYFSYDVKMKEKGDIPEGYSVSREKKERFSLILESASTNQTSMYLCASSLLAANQPQHFGDGTRLSIL.

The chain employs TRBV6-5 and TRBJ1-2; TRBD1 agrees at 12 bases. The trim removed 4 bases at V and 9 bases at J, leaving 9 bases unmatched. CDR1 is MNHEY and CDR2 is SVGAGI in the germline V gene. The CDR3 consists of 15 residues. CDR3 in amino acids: CASSSPGQGALRYTF. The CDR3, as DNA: TGTGCCAGCAGTTCCCCGGGACAGGGGGCGCTTCGCTACACCTTC.

The CDR3 DNA reads as TGTGCCAGCAGCGACAGGGGGCGGGCAAGCTCCTACGAGCAGTACTTC. Translating it yields CASSDRGRASSYEQYF. This rearrangement joins TRBV6-2 or TRBV6-3 to TRBJ2-7; TRBD1 aligns across 10 bases. The CDR3 consists of 16 residues. V lost 6 bases to trimming and J lost 0 bases; unmatched junction nucleotides: 8. Germline V gives CDR1 MNHEY, CDR2 SVGEGT.

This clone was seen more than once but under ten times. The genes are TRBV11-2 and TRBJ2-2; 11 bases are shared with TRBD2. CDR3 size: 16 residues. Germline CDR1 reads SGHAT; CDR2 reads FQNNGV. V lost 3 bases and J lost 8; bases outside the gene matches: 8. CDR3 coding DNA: TGTGCCAGCAGCTTGGGACTAGCGGTGGGTTCGGGGGAGCTGTTTTTT. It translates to CASSLGLAVGSGELFF.

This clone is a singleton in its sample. CDR3 region: CASSLGAGNQPQHF. The CDR3 DNA follows: TGTGCCAGCAGCTTAGGGGCAGGCAATCAGCCCCAGCATTTT. J is TRBJ1-5 and V is TRBV7-8; D not resolved. V was cut by 1 base and J by 2 bases, with 6 bases left in between. The CDR3 is made up of 14 amino acids. Germline values: CDR1 SGHVS, CDR2 FQNEAQ.

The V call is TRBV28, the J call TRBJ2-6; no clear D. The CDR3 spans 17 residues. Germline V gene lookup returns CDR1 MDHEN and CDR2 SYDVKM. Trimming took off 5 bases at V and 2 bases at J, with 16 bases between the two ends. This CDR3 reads CASSLSLFRAGANVLTF. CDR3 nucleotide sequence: TGTGCCAGCAGTCTCTCGCTTTTTAGGGCTGGGGCCAACGTCCTGACTTTC.

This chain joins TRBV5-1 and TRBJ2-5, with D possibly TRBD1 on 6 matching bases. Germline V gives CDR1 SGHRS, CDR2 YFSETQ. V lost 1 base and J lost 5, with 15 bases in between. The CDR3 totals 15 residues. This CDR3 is CASSLSGWGQETQYF. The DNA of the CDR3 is TGCGCCAGCAGCTTGAGTGGTTGGGGGCAGGAGACCCAGTACTTC.

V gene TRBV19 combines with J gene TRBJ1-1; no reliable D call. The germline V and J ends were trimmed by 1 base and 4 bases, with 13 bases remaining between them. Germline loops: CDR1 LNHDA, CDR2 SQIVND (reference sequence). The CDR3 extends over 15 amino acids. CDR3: CASSIVLGETTEAFF. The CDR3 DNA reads TGTGCCAGTAGTATAGTGCTCGGGGAGACCACTGAAGCTTTCTTT.

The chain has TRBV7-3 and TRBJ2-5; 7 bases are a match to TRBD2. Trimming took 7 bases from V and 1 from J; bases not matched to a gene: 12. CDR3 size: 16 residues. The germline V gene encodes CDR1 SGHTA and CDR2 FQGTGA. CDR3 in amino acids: CASTPREGLGQETQYF. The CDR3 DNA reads TGTGCCAGCACTCCCAGGGAGGGGTTAGGCCAAGAGACCCAGTACTTC. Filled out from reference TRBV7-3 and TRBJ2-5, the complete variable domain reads GAGVSQTPSNKVTEKGKYVELRCDPISGHTALYWYRQSLGQGPEFLIYFQGTGAADDSGLPNDRFFAVRPEGSVSTLKIQRTERGDSAVYLCASTPREGLGQETQYFGPGTRLLVL.

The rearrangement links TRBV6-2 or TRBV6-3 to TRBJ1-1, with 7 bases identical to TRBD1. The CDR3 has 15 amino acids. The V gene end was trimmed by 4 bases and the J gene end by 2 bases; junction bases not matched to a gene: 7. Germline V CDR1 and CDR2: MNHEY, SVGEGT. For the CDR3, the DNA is TGTGCCAGCAGTTCCTCAGGGGGACGTAACACTGAAGCTTTCTTT. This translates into CASSSSGGRNTEAFF.